This passage covers 19 T cell receptor beta chains from one sample sequenced in a study of early T cells in non-severe SARS-CoV-2 infection. TCRdb fed the 5' RACE reads into MiXCR, producing one record per CDR3 protein. The sample contains tens of thousands of distinct CDR3 sequences, about 5% of which appear only once. The sequencing input was whole blood. All receptors come from an adult who was a healthcare worker with PCR-confirmed SARS-CoV-2 infection or an uninfected control (not recorded which).

This clonotype was recorded at least ten times. V usage is TRBV13 and J usage is TRBJ2-5, with D hard to call. Trimming took off 0 bases at V and 7 bases at J, with 9 bases between the two ends. Germline V lookup: CDR1 PRHDT, CDR2 FYEKMQ (reference sequence). This CDR3 is 13 amino acids long. The CDR3 sequence is CASSLGVERTQYF. The CDR3 nucleotides are TGTGCCAGCAGCTTAGGGGTGGAGAGGACCCAGTACTTC. Supplemented by reference TRBV13 and TRBJ2-5, the full variable domain reads AAGVIQSPRHLIKEKRETATLKCYPIPRHDTVYWYQQGPGQDPQFLISFYEKMQSDKGSIPDRFSAQQFSDYHSELNMSSLELGDSALYFCASSLGVERTQYFGPGTRLLVL.

This clonotype has ten or more counts. The chain joins TRBV20-1 to TRBJ2-1, with 11 bases identical to TRBD2. V lost 0 bases, J lost 8 bases, and 9 bases stayed unmatched. This CDR3 spans 16 amino acids. CDR1 DFQATT and CDR2 SNEGSKA come from the germline V gene (reference sequence). DNA for the CDR3: TGCAGTGCTAGAGATCAAACTAGCGGGAGTATCTATGAGCAGTTCTTC. This translates into CSARDQTSGSIYEQFF.

The chain has TRBV5-1 and TRBJ2-3; D may be TRBD1 or TRBD2 (5 bases each). Per the germline V gene, CDR1 is SGHRS and CDR2 is YFSETQ. Trimming removed 4 bases from V and 2 bases from J, with 11 bases in between. The CDR3 consists of 14 residues. Written as DNA, the CDR3 is TGCGCCAGCAGCCCAGGGACCTTCACAGATACGCAGTATTTT. It is translated as CASSPGTFTDTQYF. Full variable domain (outside the CDR3, taken from reference TRBV5-1 and TRBJ2-3): KAGVTQTPRYLIKTRGQQVTLSCSPISGHRSVSWYQQTPGQGLQFLFEYFSETQRNKGNFPGRFSGRQFSNSRSEMNVSTLELGDSALYLCASSPGTFTDTQYFGPGTRLTVL.

Many counts were recorded for this clonotype. This chain joins TRBV29-1 and TRBJ1-1, with unresolved D. Trimming cost V 7 bases and J 7 bases, with 10 bases left between them. CDR1 and CDR2 (germline): SQVTM, ANQGSEA. This CDR3 spans 10 amino acids. The CDR3 reads CSAQVSEAFF. The CDR3 DNA sequence: TGCAGCGCTCAGGTGAGTGAAGCTTTCTTT.

This clonotype was found many times. The CDR3 reads CASSPVRPNEQFF. CDR3 nucleotides: TGTGCCAGCAGCCCAGTTCGTCCCAATGAGCAGTTCTTC. This sequence joins TRBV7-9 and TRBJ2-1; D is unclear. The CDR3 runs to 13 residues. Germline V gives CDR1 SEHNR, CDR2 FQNEAQ (reference sequence). The V end lost 5 bases, the J end lost 6 bases, and 11 bases lay between the germline ends. Using reference TRBV7-9 and TRBJ2-1 for the parts outside the CDR3, the full variable domain is DTGVSQNPRHKITKRGQNVTFRCDPISEHNRLYWYRQTLGQGPEFLTYFQNEAQLEKSRLLSDRFSAERPKGSFSTLEIQRTEQGDSAMYLCASSPVRPNEQFFGPGTRLTVL.

This clonotype came up many times. The rearrangement links TRBV7-2 to TRBJ2-7; tentative D call: TRBD1 (6 bases). Germline lookup yields CDR1 SGHTA and CDR2 FQGNSA. This CDR3 comprises 13 residues. V lost 5 bases to trimming and J lost 5 bases, with 13 bases between them. Here the CDR3 DNA reads TGTGCCAGCAGCCCCCGACAGGTCCACGAGCAGTACTTC. As protein: CASSPRQVHEQYF.

This clonotype has at least ten counts. The chain carries TRBV7-6 and TRBJ2-1, with D perhaps matching TRBD1 or TRBD2 (6 bases each). V lost 1 base and J lost 6, with 13 bases in between. Germline-derived CDR1 and CDR2 are SGHVS and FNYEAQ. The CDR3 runs to 15 residues. CDR3 in DNA: TGTGCCAGCAGCTTAGGGAGGGGGATAGGCAATGAGCAGTTCTTC. Translation gives CASSLGRGIGNEQFF. The full variable domain, in which reference TRBV7-6 and TRBJ2-1 provide the parts outside the CDR3, is GAGVSQSPRYKVTKRGQDVALRCDPISGHVSLYWYRQALGQGPEFLTYFNYEAQQDKSGLPNDRFSAERPEGSISTLTIQRTEQRDSAMYRCASSLGRGIGNEQFFGPGTRLTVL.

This clonotype was counted many times. The chain is built from TRBV20-1 and TRBJ2-7, with D possibly matching TRBD2 (5 bases). This CDR3 spans 12 amino acids. V was trimmed by 6 bases and J by 5 bases, leaving 14 bases between them. Germline V lookup: CDR1 DFQATT, CDR2 SNEGSKA (reference sequence). As DNA, the CDR3 is TGCAGTGCCCCAAGGAGGAACGACGAGCAGTACTTC. Protein sequence: CSAPRRNDEQYF.

This clonotype was seen ten or more times. V gene TRBV10-1 combines with J gene TRBJ1-1, with 10 bases matching TRBD1. Trimming removed 6 bases from V and 6 bases from J; junction bases left unmatched: 10. CDR3 size: 15 residues. Germline loops: CDR1 WNHNN, CDR2 SYGVQD (reference sequence). The CDR3 bases are TGCGCCAGCAGCGCCCGGGACAGGGGTTTCTCTGAAGCTTTCTTT. Its translation is CASSARDRGFSEAFF.

This clonotype was detected many times. The rearrangement joins TRBV20-1 to TRBJ1-2; D unclear. CDR1 and CDR2 from the germline V gene are DFQATT and SNEGSKA (reference sequence). The CDR3 runs to 13 residues. The ends were cut back, 5 bases at V and 4 bases at J, with 14 bases in the middle. In nucleotides, the CDR3 is TGCAGTGCTTCCCGGCAGGCCCCCTATGGCTACACCTTC. It translates to CSASRQAPYGYTF.

This clonotype was observed many times. V gene TRBV20-1 combines with J gene TRBJ2-3; D gene uncertain. The V and J ends lost 3 bases and 0 bases respectively, with 7 bases between them. This CDR3 has 13 amino acids. Germline CDR1 is DFQATT and CDR2 is SNEGSKA (reference sequence). The CDR3 DNA reads as TGCAGTGCTAGCTTGGGTAGCACAGATACGCAGTATTTT. The encoded protein is CSASLGSTDTQYF.

The table lists this clonotype with many counts. The gene calls are TRBV19 and TRBJ2-4, with D unresolved. Trimming stripped 3 bases from V and 4 bases from J, with 10 bases between. Germline lookup yields CDR1 LNHDA and CDR2 SQIVND (reference sequence). This CDR3 has 14 amino acids. CDR3 sequence: CASSMVGEKNIQYF. For the CDR3, the DNA is TGTGCCAGTAGTATGGTGGGTGAGAAAAACATTCAGTACTTC.

This clonotype appeared many times. The chain recombines TRBV5-1 with TRBJ2-5; 7 bases are a match to TRBD1. CDR1 is SGHRS, CDR2 YFSETQ, per germline. The CDR3 totals 12 residues. The trim removed 6 bases at V and 4 bases at J, leaving 3 bases unmatched. DNA for the CDR3: TGCGCCAGCAAGTGGGACAGAGAGACCCAGTACTTC. Its protein product is CASKWDRETQYF.

This clonotype was detected a few times. The chain recombines TRBV5-1 with TRBJ2-7, with TRBD2 matching over 7 bases. In germline, CDR1 is SGHRS, CDR2 YFSETQ. The CDR3 has 12 residues. Losses at the gene ends were 2 bases for V and 7 bases for J; bases not matched to a gene: 3. Here the CDR3 DNA reads TGCGCCAGCAGCTTCGGGACTAAAGAGCAGTACTTC. Protein product: CASSFGTKEQYF. Full variable domain (outside the CDR3, taken from reference TRBV5-1 and TRBJ2-7): KAGVTQTPRYLIKTRGQQVTLSCSPISGHRSVSWYQQTPGQGLQFLFEYFSETQRNKGNFPGRFSGRQFSNSRSEMNVSTLELGDSALYLCASSFGTKEQYFGPGTRLTVT.

This clonotype was seen at least ten times. The J gene is TRBJ1-1, the V gene TRBV18; possibly TRBD1 for D (6 bases). Deletions cut 3 bases from V and 1 base from J, with 9 bases between. This CDR3 has 14 residues. Germline V gene sequence: CDR1 KGHSH, CDR2 LQKENI. This chain's CDR3 is CASSPQGGNTEAFF. CDR3 bases: TGTGCCAGCTCACCCCAAGGGGGGAACACTGAAGCTTTCTTT.

This clonotype showed up many times. The chain couples TRBV20-1 to TRBJ2-7; D unresolved. Germline CDR1 is DFQATT and CDR2 is SNEGSKA (reference sequence). The CDR3 runs to 11 residues. Trimming pared 6 bases from V and 3 bases from J, leaving 9 bases between. CDR3 loop: CSAETNYEQYF. The DNA of the CDR3 is TGCAGTGCCGAAACCAACTACGAGCAGTACTTC.

The sample holds many counts of this clonotype. This chain links TRBV6-5 with TRBJ2-6, with 10 bases identical to TRBD1. Trimming took 5 bases from V and 2 from J; bases not matched to a gene: 9. The CDR3 loop spans 18 amino acids. The V gene's germline CDR1 is MNHEY and CDR2 SVGAGI. CDR3 in DNA: TGTGCCAGCAGTGGGCGACAGGGGGCATTCGCTGGGGCCAACGTCCTGACTTTC. This codes for CASSGRQGAFAGANVLTF.

This clonotype was recorded at least ten times. The chain combines TRBV7-9 with TRBJ1-6, with 7 bases aligning to TRBD1. The germline V gene encodes CDR1 SEHNR and CDR2 FQNEAQ (reference sequence). The CDR3 length is 17 residues. V lost 3 bases, J lost 8 bases, and 13 bases stayed unmatched. CDR3 nucleotide sequence: TGTGCCAGCAGCTTGGGGGACAGTACCCTCTGGGATTCACCCCTCCACTTT. It codes for CASSLGDSTLWDSPLHF.

This clonotype was counted between two and nine times. The V call is TRBV2, the J call TRBJ2-3; a weak D match, TRBD2 (6 bases). This CDR3 contains 15 residues. The germline V gene has CDR1 SNHLY and CDR2 FYNNEI. V lost 4 bases, J lost 1 base, and 12 bases lay in between. The DNA for the CDR3 is TGTGCCAGCAGTGCACCGGGACTTCGCACAGATACGCAGTATTTT. Translating it yields CASSAPGLRTDTQYF.